This T cell receptor (beta chain) was sequenced for a study of blood T cell repertoires in COVID-19. Study at large: T cells, B-cell-depleted T cells, or PBMCs supplied cDNA or gDNA.

This CDR3 has 16 residues. V trimming: 2 bases; J trimming: 8 bases; junction bases outside the gene matches: 5. CDR1 and CDR2 from the germline V gene are MDHEN and SYDVKM. The method was immunoSEQ multiplex PCR; TCRdb's version includes in-frame clones alone and lacks a portion of them. Here the sample spans some 70,000 clones, around 87% being singletons. The sample was peripheral blood. The V call is TRBV28, the J call TRBJ2-1; 14 bases map to TRBD2. The receptor was derived from a man over 45 with active COVID-19. CDR3 residues: CASSLVGTSGSDEQFF. The DNA of the CDR3 is TGTGCCAGCAGTTTAGTGGGGACTAGCGGGAGCGATGAGCAGTTCTTC.